This T cell receptor beta chain is from a study of Ad26.COV2.S vaccination and SARS-CoV-2 variants. Sequencing was performed with immunoSEQ multiplex PCR; in TCRdb, only in-frame clones are kept and a portion is missing. Seen here are approximately 400,000 clones, around 83% observed once, and the top ten hold roughly 3.3%. A single count supports this clone. The antigen is not known. The treatment denotes: some 19 received Ad26.COV2.S at low or high dose, single or two shots; roughly five received placebo; per-sample allocation not given. At day 63 after the first vaccine or placebo injection, samples were drawn. Germline loops: CDR1 KGHSH, CDR2 LQKENI. V trimming: 3 bases; J trimming: 2 bases; junction bases outside the gene matches: 8. The length of the CDR3 is 17 residues. Study-wide results and limits: Placebo and vaccine recipients had non-spike TCR breadth that was similar.

This chain connects TRBV18 to TRBJ2-7; 12 positions agree with TRBD2. The sequence derives from a person aged 18 to 65 who received the Ad26.COV2.S COVID-19 vaccine or a placebo. Material: peripheral blood, obtained in a trial of Ad26.COV2.S vaccine versus placebo. The CDR3, as DNA: TGTGCCAGCTCACCCGTAACTAGCGGGGGGATCCCCTACGAGCAGTACTTC. Its protein is CASSPVTSGGIPYEQYF.